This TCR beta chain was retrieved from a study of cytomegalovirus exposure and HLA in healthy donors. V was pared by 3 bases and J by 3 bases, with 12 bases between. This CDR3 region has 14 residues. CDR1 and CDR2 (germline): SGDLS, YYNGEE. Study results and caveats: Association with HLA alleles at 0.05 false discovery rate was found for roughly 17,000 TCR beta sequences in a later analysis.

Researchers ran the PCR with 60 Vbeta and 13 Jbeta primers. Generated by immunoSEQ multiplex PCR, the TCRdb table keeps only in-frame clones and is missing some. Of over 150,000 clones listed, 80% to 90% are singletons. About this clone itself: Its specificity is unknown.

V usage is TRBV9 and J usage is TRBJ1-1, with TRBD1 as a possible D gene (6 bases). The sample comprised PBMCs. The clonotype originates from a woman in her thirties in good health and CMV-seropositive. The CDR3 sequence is CASSGRTGYTEAFF. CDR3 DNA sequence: TGTGCCAGCAGCGGACGAACAGGGTACACTGAAGCTTTCTTT.